The clone carrying this T cell receptor (beta chain) was detected many times. Its antigen is undetermined. Attached unique molecular identifiers marked individual cDNA molecules. Using its own MiXCR run on the 5' RACE reads, TCRdb lists one record per CDR3 protein. Here the sample spans about 35,000 distinct CDR3 sequences, about 5% being singletons. The CDR3 spans 15 residues. Germline values: CDR1 MNHEY, CDR2 SMNVEV (reference sequence). The V and J ends lost 2 bases and 4 bases respectively, with 12 bases between them. This sample was taken from a study of early T cells in non-severe SARS-CoV-2 infection. Study summary: The study sequenced bulk RNA from unsorted whole blood, with chains unpaired.

General study points: Matching results from VDJdb favored anti-spike CD8 responses, leaving private and CD4 specificities undetected.

Material: whole blood. This clonotype originated in an adult who was a healthcare worker with PCR-confirmed SARS-CoV-2 infection or an uninfected control (not recorded which). The chain carries TRBV27 and TRBJ1-5; D unresolved. The CDR3 reads CASSLRQENNQPQHF. In DNA, the CDR3 is TGTGCCAGCAGTTTACGTCAGGAAAATAATCAGCCCCAGCATTTT.